Each of the 29 T cell receptor beta chains below was sequenced from the same sample in a study of regulatory T cells in long-lasting Graves disease. Time point denoted: newly diagnosed GD, antithyroid drugs for less than 3 months. The TCR library was made from RNA extracted from PBMCs. Libraries of TCR beta came from iRepertoire HTBI primers plus Arm-PCR of CDR3 regions. One entry per CDR3 protein results from TCRdb running MiXCR on the multiplex PCR reads. The table has 300,000 to 400,000 distinct CDR3 sequences, around 15% seen once. The source was peripheral blood mononuclear cells (PBMCs), collected at new diagnosis, from a patient treated with antithyroid drugs. These receptors were taken from a female donor with Graves disease.

This clonotype was recorded many times. V and J are TRBV7-9 and TRBJ1-4, with TRBD1 as a possible D gene (5 bases). The CDR3 runs 17 residues. Trimming cost V 1 base and J 0 bases, with 12 bases left between them. Germline V gives CDR1 SEHNR, CDR2 FQNEAQ (reference sequence). CDR3 residues: CASSLDGAATTNEKLFF. CDR3 in DNA: TGTGCCAGCAGCTTAGACGGGGCAGCTACAACTAATGAAAAACTGTTTTTT.

The gene calls are TRBV4-1 and TRBJ2-3, with TRBD1 matching over 9 bases. There are 18 residues in the CDR3. V gave up 1 base and J gave up 2 bases; unmatched junction bases: 10. The germline gives CDR1 MGHRA, CDR2 YSYEKL. CDR3 region: CASSQATTGTGLTDTQYF. Written as DNA, the CDR3 is TGCGCCAGCAGCCAAGCAACCACCGGGACAGGGCTCACAGATACGCAGTATTTT.

This clonotype was counted between two and nine times. The genes are TRBV4-1 and TRBJ2-2; 8 positions match TRBD1. The CDR3 runs to 16 residues. Germline-derived CDR1 and CDR2 are MGHRA and YSYEKL. V shed 7 bases and J 4 bases; nucleotides not matched to a gene: 11. DNA for the CDR3: TGCGCCAGCACCGCTATCGGACAGGGAATCACCGGGGAGCTGTTTTTT. This sequence encodes CASTAIGQGITGELFF.

Many counts were recorded for this clonotype. The rearrangement joins TRBV30 to TRBJ2-7; 7 nucleotides line up with TRBD1. This CDR3 spans 13 amino acids. The V segment lost 4 bases and the J segment 5 bases; nucleotides outside the gene matches: 8. The V gene's germline CDR1 is GTSNPN and CDR2 SVGIG (reference sequence). Here the CDR3 reads CAWTQTGENEQYF. The DNA of the CDR3 is TGTGCCTGGACGCAAACAGGGGAAAACGAGCAGTACTTC. Using reference TRBV30 and TRBJ2-7 for the parts outside the CDR3, the full variable domain is SQTIHQWPATLVQPVGSPLSLECTVEGTSNPNLYWYRQAAGRGLQLLFYSVGIGQISSEVPQNLSASRPQDRQFILSSKKLLLSDSGFYLCAWTQTGENEQYFGPGTRLTVT.

This clonotype occurred many times. J is TRBJ1-4 and V is TRBV7-9; D gene ambiguous. CDR1 SEHNR and CDR2 FQNEAQ come from the germline V gene (reference sequence). The germline V and J ends were trimmed by 5 bases and 7 bases, with 17 bases remaining between them. The CDR3 is 15 residues long. The CDR3: CASSPPLVWAEKLFF. In DNA, the CDR3 is TGTGCCAGCAGCCCGCCGTTGGTCTGGGCTGAAAAACTGTTTTTT. The whole variable domain, filled in from reference TRBV7-9 and TRBJ1-4, reads DTGVSQNPRHKITKRGQNVTFRCDPISEHNRLYWYRQTLGQGPEFLTYFQNEAQLEKSRLLSDRFSAERPKGSFSTLEIQRTEQGDSAMYLCASSPPLVWAEKLFFGSGTQLSVL.

At least ten counts were recorded for this clonotype. V and J are TRBV7-3 and TRBJ1-3; D is uncertain. This CDR3 contains 14 residues. CDR1 is SGHTA and CDR2 is FQGTGA in the germline V gene. V gave up 2 bases and J gave up 4 bases, with 9 bases separating them. The CDR3 protein is CASSLGPGGNTIYF. CDR3 coding DNA: TGTGCCAGCAGCTTAGGCCCGGGAGGAAACACCATATATTTT.

Many counts were recorded for this clonotype. V is TRBV20-1 and J is TRBJ2-3; D is unclear. The germline V gene encodes CDR1 DFQATT and CDR2 SNEGSKA (reference sequence). Trimming left V 3 bases short and J 2 bases short, with 15 bases between. This CDR3 has 15 residues. CDR3 in amino acids: CSARAAATITDTQYF. The CDR3 nucleotides read TGCAGTGCTAGGGCCGCTGCTACTATCACAGATACGCAGTATTTT.

This clonotype was recorded at least ten times. CDR3 amino acids: CASSQAPYGATDTEAFF. The DNA for the CDR3 is TGCGCCAGCAGCCAAGCCCCCTACGGGGCTACTGACACTGAAGCTTTCTTT. The V call is TRBV4-3, the J call TRBJ1-1; D is possibly TRBD1 (5 bases). Germline V CDR1 and CDR2: LGHNA, YSLEER. The CDR3 has 17 amino acids. V was cut by 1 base and J by 3 bases, with 18 bases left in between.

This clonotype was counted at least ten times. The chain carries TRBV7-9 and TRBJ2-1; 12 positions agree with TRBD2. The CDR3 contains 15 residues. CDR1 SEHNR and CDR2 FQNEAQ come from the germline V gene (reference sequence). After removal of 5 bases from V and 6 bases from J, the junction contained 5 bases not matched to a gene. The CDR3 here is CASSPSGGALNEQFF. DNA of the CDR3: TGTGCCAGCAGCCCTAGCGGGGGGGCCCTCAATGAGCAGTTCTTC.

Comments on this clonotype: Just one base apart from a much larger clone, this may be a read error. In this CDR3 the conserved last residue, phenylalanine or tryptophan, is missing, so a read error is likely. The chain couples TRBV15 to TRBJ1-2; no firm D call. The V gene's germline CDR1 is LNHNV and CDR2 YYDKDF (reference sequence). Between the trimmed V and J ends, which lost 0 bases and 4 bases, there was a span of 12 bases. There are 15 residues in the CDR3. DNA for the CDR3: TGTGCCACCAGCAGAGATTCTTCTCGGATCTATGGCTACACCTGC. Translating gives CATSRDSSRIYGYTC.

The J gene is TRBJ2-1, the V gene TRBV9; no clear D gene. In germline, CDR1 is SGDLS, CDR2 YYNGEE. This CDR3 has 14 amino acids. Trimming pared 0 bases from V and 8 bases from J, leaving 12 bases between. The CDR3 region has the DNA TGTGCCAGCAGCGTAGTGGCCGGGTTGGATGAGCAGTTCTTC. Translating it yields CASSVVAGLDEQFF.

At least ten counts were recorded for this clonotype. The genes are TRBV7-8 and TRBJ2-7, with TRBD1 matching 11 bases. Unmatched junction bases numbered 10, after V lost 6 bases and J lost 3 bases. Germline V lookup: CDR1 SGHVS, CDR2 FQNEAQ. This CDR3 has 16 amino acids. The CDR3 DNA sequence: TGTGCCAGCAGTCTCGTCGGGACAGGGGGTTTCTACGAGCAGTACTTC. It specifies CASSLVGTGGFYEQYF.

The V gene is TRBV20-1, the J gene TRBJ2-4; 8 positions agree with TRBD1. The V and J ends lost 4 bases and 5 bases, in that order; junction bases with no gene match: 13. This CDR3 spans 16 amino acids. CDR1 is DFQATT and CDR2 is SNEGSKA in the germline V gene (reference sequence). CDR3 region: CSATVIRGLSENIQYF. CDR3 nucleotide sequence: TGCAGTGCTACAGTCATCAGGGGGCTTAGCGAAAACATTCAGTACTTC.

This clonotype occurred many times. The J gene is TRBJ1-1, the V gene TRBV12-3 or TRBV12-4, with a tentative D call TRBD1 (5 bases). Trimming pared 0 bases from V and 10 bases from J, leaving 18 bases between. The CDR3 covers 15 residues. The CDR3 spells CASSLAPGWDWGAFF. CDR3 DNA sequence: TGTGCCAGCAGTTTAGCACCAGGGTGGGATTGGGGAGCTTTCTTT.

The rearrangement joins TRBV20-1 to TRBJ2-1; no definite D call. Germline V gene data show CDR1 as DFQATT and CDR2 as SNEGSKA (reference sequence). The CDR3 extends over 10 amino acids. The V and J ends lost 3 bases and 8 bases respectively, with 5 bases between them. CDR3 sequence: CSASPYEQFF. The CDR3 DNA is TGCAGTGCTAGTCCCTATGAGCAGTTCTTC.

About this clonotype itself: Its ends do not fully match the called genes, so a read error is possible. This chain connects TRBV3-1 to TRBJ2-5; D is uncertain. CDR1 is LGHDT, CDR2 YNNKEL, per germline (reference sequence). The CDR3 has 11 residues. CDR3 sequence (DNA): TGTGCCAGCAGCCAAGAAGAGACCCACTACTTC. Its protein product is CASSQEETHYF.

This clonotype has a count of ten or more. This chain links TRBV12-3 or TRBV12-4 with TRBJ2-7; 10 bases match TRBD2. Unmatched junction bases numbered 7, after V lost 2 bases and J lost 12 bases. CDR3 length: 13 residues. DNA for the CDR3: TGTGCCAGCAGTTTATCCCTAGCGGGAGATCGGTACTTC. Its translation: CASSLSLAGDRYF.

At least ten counts were recorded for this clonotype. This chain joins TRBV9 and TRBJ2-7; maybe TRBD2 (5 bases). V shed 0 bases and J shed 3 bases, with 10 bases lying between them. This CDR3 is built from 14 residues. Germline lookup yields CDR1 SGDLS and CDR2 YYNGEE. The CDR3 DNA reads TGTGCCAGCAGCGTAGCTGCAGACTACTACGAGCAGTACTTC. Translation: CASSVAADYYEQYF.

This clonotype was picked up many times. The chain employs TRBV27 and TRBJ1-2; D not certain. This CDR3 has 16 amino acids. V lost 4 bases to trimming and J lost 4 bases, with 19 bases between them. The germline V gene has CDR1 MNHEY and CDR2 SMNVEV (reference sequence). The CDR3 bases are TGTGCCAGCAGTTCCATGGACGGACCGGACTTCTATGGCTACACCTTC. Protein product: CASSSMDGPDFYGYTF.

About this clonotype: This may arise from a read error, as a much more abundant clone is one base away. Because the CDR3 is missing its conserved closing phenylalanine or tryptophan, this is likely a read error. The gene calls are TRBV28 and TRBJ1-2; 7 bases line up with TRBD1. The V segment lost 10 bases and the J segment 5 bases; nucleotides outside the gene matches: 7. The CDR3 length is 12 residues. Germline CDR1 MDHEN, CDR2 SYDVKM. This CDR3 is CATSGQLYGYTL. CDR3 coding DNA: TGTGCCACCTCGGGACAGTTATATGGCTACACCCTC.

The V gene is TRBV19, the J gene TRBJ1-6; D not resolved. Trimming shortened V by 6 bases and J by 9 bases, and 12 bases separated the two germline ends. This CDR3 region has 13 residues. Germline-derived CDR1 and CDR2 are LNHDA and SQIVND (reference sequence). CDR3 DNA sequence: TGTGCCAGTAGAGCGAACGGGGTTTCACCCCTCCACTTT. This sequence encodes CASRANGVSPLHF.

This clonotype has ten or more counts. V is TRBV18 and J is TRBJ1-4, with D uncertain. Germline CDR1 reads KGHSH; CDR2 reads LQKENI. CDR3 length: 12 amino acids. V was cut by 6 bases and J by 5 bases, with 7 bases left in between. The CDR3 sequence: CASSSENEKLFF. The CDR3 region has the DNA TGTGCCAGCTCGTCGGAGAATGAAAAACTGTTTTTT.

This chain links TRBV7-2 with TRBJ2-1; TRBD2 is a possible D gene (5 bases). CDR1 is SGHTA and CDR2 is FQGNSA in the germline V gene. CDR3 length: 11 amino acids. V was clipped by 7 bases and J by 13 bases, with 14 bases between them. CDR3: CASTWGVDQFF. Written as DNA, the CDR3 is TGTGCCAGCACCTGGGGAGTCGACCAGTTCTTC.

This clonotype was counted at least ten times. This CDR3 reads CASRTGGSGSYNSPLHF. CDR3 nucleotide sequence: TGTGCCAGCAGGACGGGGGGCTCCGGCTCCTATAATTCACCCCTCCACTTT. V is TRBV6-1 and J is TRBJ1-6; a possible D gene is TRBD1 (6 bases). Per the germline V gene, CDR1 is MNHNS and CDR2 is SASEGT. The germline V and J ends were trimmed by 6 bases and 0 bases, with 15 bases remaining between them. This CDR3 region has 17 residues.

This clonotype has more than one count but fewer than ten. The chain recombines TRBV28 with TRBJ2-2; 8 bases fit TRBD1. CDR3 length equals 14 residues. The ends lost 8 bases at V and 4 bases at J; junction bases unmatched: 6. Germline CDR1 reads MDHEN; CDR2 reads SYDVKM. The CDR3 nucleotides read TGTGCCAGCGATACAGGGGGACCCACCGGGGAGCTGTTTTTT. Amino acids: CASDTGGPTGELFF.

In this sample, this clonotype turned up many times. The chain couples TRBV24-1 to TRBJ2-1; 11 bases are a match to TRBD2. Losses at the gene ends were 4 bases for V and 3 bases for J; bases not matched to a gene: 10. This CDR3 is 18 amino acids long. Germline V lookup: CDR1 KGHDR, CDR2 SFDVKD. CDR3 nucleotide sequence: TGTGCCACCAGTGACTCCGGACTAGCGGGTCCCGTCTACAATGAGCAGTTCTTC. Encoded protein: CATSDSGLAGPVYNEQFF.

This clonotype was counted many times. CDR3: CASSDGQGGPNNQPQHF. CDR3 nucleotides: TGTGCCAGCAGCGACGGACAGGGTGGACCGAACAATCAGCCCCAGCATTTT. This chain joins TRBV9 and TRBJ1-5; 8 positions match TRBD1. The CDR3 is 17 amino acids. J was trimmed by 3 bases and V by 3 bases; bases with no gene match: 11. The germline gives CDR1 SGDLS, CDR2 YYNGEE. The whole variable domain, remainder taken from reference TRBV9 and TRBJ1-5, is DSGVTQTPKHLITATGQRVTLRCSPRSGDLSVYWYQQSLDQGLQFLIQYYNGEERAKGNILERFSAQQFPDLHSELNLSSLELGDSALYFCASSDGQGGPNNQPQHFGDGTRLSIL.

This clonotype was seen only a few times. Relative to the germline gene, one junction end is altered; a read error may explain this. The CDR3 DNA is TGTGCCAGCACTGAAATGGCCCTTGAGACGGGCAGCGGCTATGGCTACACCTTC. Its protein is CASTEMALETGSGYGYTF. The rearrangement links TRBV2 to TRBJ1-2; D not resolved. The CDR3 runs to 18 residues. Looked up from germline, CDR1 is SNHLY and CDR2 is FYNNEI.

There are many counts of this clonotype. The rearrangement links TRBV20-1 to TRBJ2-3; TRBD1 aligns across 7 bases. Germline loops: CDR1 DFQATT, CDR2 SNEGSKA (reference sequence). There are 14 residues in the CDR3. CDR3 loop: CRPTGNGGTDTQYF. DNA for the CDR3: TGCAGACCGACAGGGAACGGGGGCACAGATACGCAGTATTTT.